This T cell receptor beta chain derives from a study of Ad26.COV2.S vaccination and SARS-CoV-2 variants. Study as a whole: Participant was drawn from the COV1001 Ad26.COV2.S trial arm. Each vaccinee took Ad26.COV2.S intramuscularly, once or twice 56 days apart.

Treatment of the sample: about 20 received Ad26.COV2.S at low or high dose, single or two shots; a few received placebo; per-sample allocation not given. Sampling was done on day 63 after the first vaccine or placebo injection. Of note for this clone: The antigen remains unidentified.

CDR3 length: 16 residues. Between the trimmed V and J ends, which lost 2 bases and 7 bases, there was a span of 18 bases. Germline CDR1 and CDR2: GTSNPN and SVGIG (reference sequence). Study conclusions and caveats: The study found higher spike-specific TCR breadth in vaccine than placebo recipients. Total T cell responses were possibly underestimated by TCR breadth and depth analyses.

Libraries were prepared by immunoSEQ multiplex PCR; TCRdb keeps only in-frame clonotypes and omits some of them. The profile shows some 270,000 clones, 70% to 90% of them singletons. The TCR sequence derives from a person aged 18 to 59 who received the Ad26.COV2.S COVID-19 vaccine or a placebo. This rearrangement joins TRBV30 to TRBJ1-6; D not certain. The sequenced sample was peripheral blood, obtained in a trial of Ad26.COV2.S vaccine versus placebo. DNA of the CDR3: TGTGCCTGGAGTAAGATAGCTTTCCTCCCAAATTCACCCCTCCACTTT. Translating gives CAWSKIAFLPNSPLHF.